These T cell receptor beta chains were read from a single sample in a study of blood T cell repertoires in COVID-19. The protocol was immunoSEQ multiplex PCR, while the TCRdb copy is restricted to in-frame clones and leaves out a portion. Among roughly 170,000 clones listed, about 90% were seen once. The sample comprised peripheral blood. The receptors originated from a man between 70 and 80 years old with active or convalescent COVID-19. Both conserved end residues are part of each CDR3. A D gene is named only where the DNA matches it firmly.

V gene,D gene,CDR3 protein
TRBV7-2,TRBD1,CASSGTGHQPQHF
TRBV2,-,CASSVGGNSPLHF
TRBV4-3,-,CASSQGGEGSGYTF
TRBV6-6,TRBD2,CASSSGLAGGHEQYF
TRBV19,-,CASSKGANVLTF
TRBV6-5,TRBD1,CATFLRDRAGYTF
TRBV19,-,CASSKRHASTDTQYF
TRBV29-1,-,CSVEGPANGYNEQFF
TRBV7-9,-,CAAGRGTDTQYF
TRBV9,TRBD1,CASSPGQLSSGNTIYF
TRBV10-3,TRBD2,CAAKTSGETQYF
TRBV7-9,-,CASSPAKSSYNEQFF
TRBV7-3,TRBD2,CASSLSGPSGGQETQYF
TRBV4-3,-,CASSQAFYSYFSNQPQHF
TRBV28,-,CASSLPSRGMNTEAFF
TRBV6-5,-,CASSYPGGGIYEQYF
TRBV9,-,CASSPGLPLGKLFF
TRBV7-3,-,CASSPRGGLRTYEQYF
TRBV7-8,-,CASSADSNYGYTF
TRBV15,-,CATSIEENYEQYF
TRBV21-1,-,CASSSLAGDTPGTDTQYF
TRBV6-2/TRBV6-3,TRBD1,CASSQGQGGIQLYGYTF
TRBV7-6,TRBD2,CASSTYPAGSYNEQFF
TRBV7-9,-,CASSFLGRKNEKLFF
TRBV3-1/TRBV3-2,-,CASSQYGGATGTDTQYF
TRBV28,TRBD1,CASSLWTDRTVGYTF
TRBV7-9,-,CASSFTGEQYF
TRBV18,-,CASSSTQGLNTEAFF
TRBV7-2,-,CASSLALSVGQGGQPQHF
TRBV3-1/TRBV3-2,-,CASSQERARAVEKLFF
TRBV5-1,-,CASSLYRNNSPLHF
TRBV9,-,CASSVSQGQMNTEAFF
TRBV5-1,-,CASTGVGTEAFF
TRBV18,TRBD2,CASSDAPGAGEETQYF
TRBV30,TRBD2,CAWSGGTSGSAWNNEQFF
TRBV5-1,-,CASNSRTGTTVSYNEQFF
TRBV7-3,-,CASSLSASSSGANVLTF
TRBV29-1,TRBD1,CSVRGQSNQPQHF
TRBV19,-,CASTSLRRGGSGTEAFF
TRBV30,-,CAWSGAGTSKHF
TRBV7-9,TRBD1,CASSLRKGGVGVNEQFF
TRBV3-1/TRBV3-2,-,CASSQGQLRQPQHF
TRBV5-1,TRBD2,CASSSLAGGTYEQYF
TRBV6-2/TRBV6-3,TRBD1,CASSHPDRGSYEQYF
TRBV5-1,-,CASSLAETGANVLTF